This T cell receptor (beta chain) was captured by sequencing in a study of naive and memory T cell subsets. Ten or more counts support this clonotype. Four PCR rounds used nested alpha and beta constant region primers plus the SP2 primer. Reverse transcription of blood and skin TCR RNA was primed at alpha and beta constant regions. Each CDR3 protein gets one entry after TCRdb re-called the 5' RACE reads with MiXCR. The data hold more than 50,000 distinct CDR3 sequences, with approximately 7.2% observed a single time. A UMI-containing oligonucleotide was joined by 3' ligation to the TCR cDNA template. Input was about 1 to 1,100 ng of DNase-treated total RNA without cell sorting. Germline lookup yields CDR1 LNHDA and CDR2 SQIVND (reference sequence). The CDR3 is 14 amino acids. The ends lost 5 bases at V and 3 bases at J; junction bases unmatched: 6.

The clonotype originates from a male donor in good health. V and J are TRBV19 and TRBJ1-2; TRBD1 matches at 7 bases. CDR3 in amino acids: CASSPTTGYYGYTF. The CDR3 coding sequence is TGTGCCAGTAGTCCCACGACAGGGTACTATGGCTACACCTTC.